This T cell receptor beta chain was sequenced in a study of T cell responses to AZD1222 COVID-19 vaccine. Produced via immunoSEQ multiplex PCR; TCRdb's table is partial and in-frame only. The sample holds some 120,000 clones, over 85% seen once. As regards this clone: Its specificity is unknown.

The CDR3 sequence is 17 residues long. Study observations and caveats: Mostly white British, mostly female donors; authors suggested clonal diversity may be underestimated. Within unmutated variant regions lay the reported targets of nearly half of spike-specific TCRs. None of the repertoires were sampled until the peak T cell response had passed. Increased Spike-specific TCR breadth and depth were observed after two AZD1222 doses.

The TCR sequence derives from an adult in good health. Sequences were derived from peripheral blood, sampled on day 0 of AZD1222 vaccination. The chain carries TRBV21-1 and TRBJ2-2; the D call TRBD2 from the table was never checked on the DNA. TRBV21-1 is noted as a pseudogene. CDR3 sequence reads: CASSKRGAGGFTGELFF. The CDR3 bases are TGTGCCAGCAGCAAAAGGGGAGCGGGAGGATTTACCGGGGAGCTGTTTTTT.